This T cell receptor beta chain was found in a study of breast tumors, draining lymph nodes, adjacent tissues. Study-wide points: Tumor TCR diversity was below lymph nodes but above nontumor tissue. Data fit most tumor T cells coming from lymph node, expanding in tumor. That most tumor T cells come from lymph nodes remained unproven. Tumor and nontumor repertoires were significantly more similar in luminal-like than in basal-like breast cancer.

Per the germline V gene, CDR1 is MNHNS and CDR2 is SASEGT. The CDR3 spans 11 residues. Axillary draining lymph nodes of breast cancer patients supplied the node samples. TCRdb reprocessed the multiplex PCR reads with MiXCR, giving one entry per CDR3 protein. The profile shows 180,000 or so distinct CDR3 sequences, around a third of them singletons. This clonotype appeared a single time. No antigen is known for it. Sequence at one end of the junction differs from germline and may be a read error. Sample: axillary lymph node tissue. The gene calls are TRBV6-1 and TRBJ2-3; tentatively, D is TRBD1 (6 bases). This clonotype originated in a female donor with breast cancer. Some clones in this sample may be carry-over from other donors' samples. The CDR3 DNA is TGTGCCTGGCAGCGGACAGATACGCAGTATTTC. Residues: CAWQRTDTQYF.